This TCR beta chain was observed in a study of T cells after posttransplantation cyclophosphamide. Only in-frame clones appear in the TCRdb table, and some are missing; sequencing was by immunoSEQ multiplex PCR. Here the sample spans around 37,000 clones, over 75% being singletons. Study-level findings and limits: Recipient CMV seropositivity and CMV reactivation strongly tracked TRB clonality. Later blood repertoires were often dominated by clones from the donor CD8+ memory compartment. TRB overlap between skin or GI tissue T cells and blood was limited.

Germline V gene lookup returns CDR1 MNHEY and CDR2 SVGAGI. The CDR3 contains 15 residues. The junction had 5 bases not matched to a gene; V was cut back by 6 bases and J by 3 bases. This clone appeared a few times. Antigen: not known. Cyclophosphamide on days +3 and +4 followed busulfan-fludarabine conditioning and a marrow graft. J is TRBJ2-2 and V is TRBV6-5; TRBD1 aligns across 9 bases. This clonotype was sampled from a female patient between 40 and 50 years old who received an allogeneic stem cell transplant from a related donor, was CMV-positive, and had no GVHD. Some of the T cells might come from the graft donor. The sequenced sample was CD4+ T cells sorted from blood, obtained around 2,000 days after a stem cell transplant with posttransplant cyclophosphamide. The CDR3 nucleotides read TGTGCCAGCAGACACCGGGACAGGGACACCGGGGAGCTGTTTTTT. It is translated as CASRHRDRDTGELFF.